These 2 T cell receptor beta chains came from one sample sequenced in a study of T cells expressing NK-cell markers. TCRdb reanalyzed the 5' RACE reads and collapses them to one entry per CDR3 protein, without DNA. The sample spans about 390,000 distinct CDR3 sequences; the ten largest clones claim roughly a tenth. Sequencing was done on a sample of blood T cells: a sorted CD56 or NKG2C T cell subset, CD4+ or CD8+ T cells, or bulk PBMC T cells (not recorded which). The receptor set was obtained from a woman in her fifties or sixties in good health.

The J gene is TRBJ2-5, the V gene TRBV5-1; TCRdb's D call, TRBD1, is unchecked because there is no DNA. CDR3 size: 16 residues. The V gene's germline CDR1 is SGHRS and CDR2 YFSETQ. CDR3: CASSLEGTGLRETQYF.

The chain recombines TRBV20-1 with TRBJ2-1; without DNA, the TCRdb call of TRBD1 cannot be checked. Germline V gene lookup returns CDR1 DFQATT and CDR2 SNEGSKA (reference sequence). This CDR3 is built from 15 residues. The CDR3 spells CSARFSRDTNNEQFF.